The clone carrying this TCR beta chain was observed many times. The sample originates from a study of T-cell memory formation after mild COVID-19. cDNA libraries for TCR alpha and TCR beta, carrying sample barcodes and UMIs, came from 5'RACE with constant-segment primers. TCRdb independently ran MiXCR on the 5' RACE reads; one entry per CDR3 protein. The table lists about 250,000 distinct CDR3 sequences, less than 20% of them singletons. Sample: PBMCs or a T cell subset sorted from them (not recorded which). The receptor's source is a man between 18 and 29 years old who had mild COVID-19 (a few samples of this study predate the infection). Cell type and time point are not known.

The CDR3 loop reads CASSVTGPTSGNTIYF. The CDR3 DNA sequence: TGTGCCAGCAGCGTTACGGGACCGACCTCTGGAAACACCATATATTTT. The V and J genes are TRBV5-6 and TRBJ1-3, with D possibly TRBD1 on 5 matching bases. V lost 4 bases to trimming and J lost 0 bases, with 14 bases between them. The CDR3 has 16 amino acids. Germline-derived CDR1 and CDR2 are SGHDT and YYEEEE. Based on the CDR3 plus reference TRBV5-6 and TRBJ1-3, the full variable domain is DAGVTQSPTHLIKTRGQQVTLRCSPKSGHDTVSWYQQALGQGPQFIFQYYEEEERQRGNFPDRFSGHQFPNYSSELNVNALLLGDSALYLCASSVTGPTSGNTIYFGEGSWLTVV.